The rows below give T cell receptor beta chains drawn from one sample of a study of CD4+ T cells in melanoma. Sequenced by immunoSEQ multiplex PCR; TCRdb stores in-frame clones only, minus some. Here the sample spans 13,000 to 15,000 clones, approximately 73% being singletons. Sample: cells from a culture (not recorded whether cultured in vitro). The source is a human donor with melanoma. Each CDR3 is given with its conserved first and last residue. Clone size, where shown, is once, few, many, or a class for clones that have expanded.

size: NA
J: TRBJ1-1
V: TRBV11-2
CDR3: CASSARLEAFF

size: NA
J: TRBJ1-1
V: TRBV7-9
CDR3: CASSSQGAMNTEAFF

size: NA
J: TRBJ1-5
V: TRBV30
CDR3: CAWSVGGRNQPQHF

size: NA
J: TRBJ1-3
V: TRBV4-2
CDR3: CASSWGQEKTAGNTIYF

size: once
J: TRBJ2-7
V: TRBV2
CDR3: CASRPGQGSYEQYF

size: NA
J: TRBJ2-2
V: TRBV5-5
CDR3: CASSSPVMSGDNTGELFF

size: NA
J: TRBJ2-2
V: TRBV5-1
CDR3: CASGGQGRTGELFF

size: NA
J: TRBJ2-2
V: TRBV7-9
CDR3: CASSRGDTGELFF

size: NA
J: TRBJ2-6
V: TRBV6-4
CDR3: CASSGGRAGANVLTF

size: few
J: TRBJ1-5
V: TRBV19
CDR3: CASTEMGRGYNQPQHF

size: once
J: TRBJ2-3
V: TRBV6-6
CDR3: CASSGRDEGTDTQYF

size: NA
J: TRBJ1-2
V: TRBV6-1
CDR3: CASSEAHGGLGGYTF

size: few
J: TRBJ1-5
V: TRBV6-5
CDR3: CASSYGGNQPQHF

size: NA
J: TRBJ2-3
V: TRBV7-2
CDR3: CASSFPSLAGGFTDTQYF

size: NA
J: TRBJ2-7
V: TRBV6-5
CDR3: CASSTTGTEYF

size: NA
J: TRBJ1-2
V: TRBV19
CDR3: CASSMNDGGYGYTF

size: NA
J: TRBJ1-2
V: TRBV4-2
CDR3: CASSPELTGLASGYTF

size: NA
J: TRBJ2-3
V: TRBV18
CDR3: CASSLASTDTQYF

size: once
J: TRBJ2-4
V: TRBV5-1
CDR3: CASSLVGEPGLEENIQYF

size: NA
J: TRBJ1-1
V: TRBV11-3
CDR3: CASSFRSGRGGTEAFF

size: NA
J: TRBJ2-3
V: TRBV5-1
CDR3: CASSRGGYTDTQYF

size: NA
J: TRBJ1-2
V: TRBV18
CDR3: CASSPRQGFSYTF

size: few
J: TRBJ2-7
V: TRBV5-1
CDR3: CASSLDRVDEQYF

size: NA
J: TRBJ1-1
V: TRBV7-8
CDR3: CASSVKPVGTEAFF

size: NA
J: TRBJ2-1
V: TRBV6-1
CDR3: CASRETGYSYNEQFF

size: few
J: TRBJ2-2
V: TRBV7-3
CDR3: CASSYGPRGDTGELFF

size: NA
J: TRBJ2-3
V: TRBV18
CDR3: CASSPFSLPDTQYF

size: NA
J: TRBJ2-1
V: TRBV6-4
CDR3: CASSDQQDNEQFF

size: NA
J: TRBJ1-1
V: TRBV11-2
CDR3: CASSLFGQNTEAFF

size: NA
J: TRBJ1-3
V: TRBV29-1
CDR3: CSVVLFGARDTIYF

size: NA
J: TRBJ1-1
V: TRBV7-9
CDR3: CASSSPPAELNTEAFF

size: NA
J: TRBJ1-1
V: TRBV20-1
CDR3: CSARTRGEAFF

size: once
J: TRBJ2-7
V: TRBV4-1
CDR3: CASSQDRTAYEQYF

size: NA
J: TRBJ1-2
V: TRBV5-1
CDR3: CASRQMGGGRGYGYTF

size: NA
J: TRBJ1-1
V: TRBV7-9
CDR3: CASSRLPRYTEAFF

size: NA
J: TRBJ2-5
V: TRBV5-1
CDR3: CASSLYGQGEETQYF

size: once
J: TRBJ1-2
V: TRBV29-1
CDR3: CSARGDYGYTF

size: NA
J: TRBJ2-5
V: TRBV9
CDR3: CASSAGGGTQYF

size: NA
J: TRBJ1-1
V: TRBV5-1
CDR3: CASSAEVLNTEAFF

size: NA
J: TRBJ1-1
V: TRBV15
CDR3: CATSSQNYRDYTEAFF

size: NA
J: TRBJ1-2
V: TRBV9
CDR3: CASSASGAGYGYTF

size: NA
J: TRBJ2-7
V: TRBV4-3
CDR3: CASSQDRVEQYF

size: NA
J: TRBJ2-5
V: TRBV9
CDR3: CASSVGTRGGQETQYF

size: NA
J: TRBJ2-7
V: TRBV2
CDR3: CASSEDPPLAGVYEQYF

size: once
J: TRBJ1-4
V: TRBV5-1
CDR3: CASSSDPGSDRKLFF

size: NA
J: TRBJ2-1
V: TRBV5-1
CDR3: CASSLGLAGGQFF

size: NA
J: TRBJ2-3
V: TRBV6-1
CDR3: CASGRGGDRADTQYF

size: NA
J: TRBJ2-2
V: TRBV11-3
CDR3: CASSVGREELFF

size: NA
J: TRBJ2-3
V: TRBV6-4
CDR3: CASSERGAVRTQYF

size: NA
J: TRBJ1-3
V: TRBV19
CDR3: CASSTASSGNTIYF